This is a list of T cell receptor beta chains from one sample in a study of beta chain features in type 1 diabetes. Profiled with immunoSEQ multiplex PCR; TCRdb holds only in-frame clones, not every one. The table lists about 260,000 clones, about 20% of them singletons. The sequencing sample was made of naive CD4+ T cells from blood. These receptor sequences come from a middle-aged woman with type 1 diabetes. The CDR3 runs from the conserved cysteine through the conserved F or W. D genes are given only for firm matches. Some rows have no size entry. The others give once, few or many, or a class for an expanded clone.

v_call	clone_size	j_call	d_call	cdr3_aa	cdr3_nt
TRBV7-9	few	TRBJ1-5	TRBD1	CASSHGQGIGQPQHF	TGTGCCAGCAGCCACGGACAGGGAATCGGTCAGCCCCAGCATTTT
TRBV7-2	NA	TRBJ2-3	TRBD2	CASRPGLAGDTQYF	TGTGCCAGCAGACCTGGACTAGCCGGGGATACGCAGTATTTT
TRBV6-1	NA	TRBJ1-1	NA	CASKRAGDTEAFF	TGTGCCAGCAAAAGGGCAGGGGACACTGAAGCTTTCTTT
TRBV5-8	NA	TRBJ1-1	NA	CASGPRAFF	TGTGCCAGCGGGCCGAGAGCTTTCTTT
TRBV11-2	NA	TRBJ2-5	NA	CASSLLGGDQETQYF	TGTGCCAGCAGCTTACTTGGAGGGGACCAAGAGACCCAGTACTTC
TRBV29-1	few	TRBJ2-2	NA	CSGRGTGELFF	TGCAGCGGGCGGGGAACCGGGGAGCTGTTTTTT
TRBV5-4	NA	TRBJ1-4	NA	CASSFGNEKLFF	TGTGCCAGCAGCTTCGGTAATGAAAAACTGTTTTTT
TRBV2	NA	TRBJ1-4	TRBD1	CASSEAGRGNEKLFF	TGTGCCAGCAGTGAAGCAGGCAGGGGGAACGAAAAACTGTTTTTT
TRBV28	NA	TRBJ2-7	TRBD1	CASSKQGTASYEQYF	TGTGCCAGCAGTAAACAAGGGACAGCCTCCTACGAGCAGTACTTC
TRBV9	NA	TRBJ2-5	TRBD2	CASSASGGAFETQYF	TGTGCCAGCAGCGCTAGCGGGGGGGCCTTTGAGACCCAGTACTTC
TRBV7-2	few	TRBJ2-7	NA	CASSTSYEQYF	TGTGCCAGCAGCACTTCCTACGAGCAGTACTTC
TRBV9	NA	TRBJ2-3	TRBD2	CASSAGGSPSTDTQYF	TGTGCCAGCAGCGCCGGCGGGAGTCCCAGCACAGATACGCAGTATTTT
TRBV28	few	TRBJ2-3	TRBD2	CASSFRGSHRTDTQYF	TGTGCCAGCAGTTTCCGCGGGAGCCATAGGACAGATACGCAGTATTTT
TRBV28	NA	TRBJ2-3	NA	CASSSLSGGDTQYF	TGTGCCAGCAGTTCCCTATCCGGAGGAGATACGCAGTATTTT
TRBV21-1	NA	TRBJ1-1	NA	CASRRRGSGSNTEAFF	TGTGCCAGCAGGCGAAGAGGGAGCGGATCGAACACTGAAGCTTTCTTT
TRBV7-2	few	TRBJ2-1	NA	CASSWAGEFVF	TGTGCCAGCAGCTGGGCCGGGGAATTTGTCTTC
TRBV28	NA	TRBJ1-2	NA	CASTQDYGYTF	TGTGCCAGCACCCAGGACTACGGCTACACCTTC
TRBV5-1	NA	TRBJ1-1	TRBD1	CASSLGDTGGARTEAFF	TGCGCCAGCAGCTTGGGGGACACAGGGGGCGCTCGGACTGAAGCTTTCTTT
TRBV29-1	few	TRBJ2-3	TRBD2	CSVDRTSGRADTQYF	TGCAGCGTCGACCGGACTAGCGGGAGAGCAGATACGCAGTATTTT
TRBV4-3	NA	TRBJ2-3	NA	CASSQDLMGRPDTQYF	TGCGCCAGCAGCCAAGATCTAATGGGGCGGCCAGATACGCAGTATTTT
TRBV29-1	NA	TRBJ1-2	NA	CSVEVGVLNYGYTF	TGCAGCGTTGAAGTCGGGGTATTGAACTATGGCTACACCTTC
TRBV15	NA	TRBJ1-1	NA	CATSRDQGGTEAFF	TGTGCCACCAGCAGAGATCAGGGAGGCACTGAAGCTTTCTTT